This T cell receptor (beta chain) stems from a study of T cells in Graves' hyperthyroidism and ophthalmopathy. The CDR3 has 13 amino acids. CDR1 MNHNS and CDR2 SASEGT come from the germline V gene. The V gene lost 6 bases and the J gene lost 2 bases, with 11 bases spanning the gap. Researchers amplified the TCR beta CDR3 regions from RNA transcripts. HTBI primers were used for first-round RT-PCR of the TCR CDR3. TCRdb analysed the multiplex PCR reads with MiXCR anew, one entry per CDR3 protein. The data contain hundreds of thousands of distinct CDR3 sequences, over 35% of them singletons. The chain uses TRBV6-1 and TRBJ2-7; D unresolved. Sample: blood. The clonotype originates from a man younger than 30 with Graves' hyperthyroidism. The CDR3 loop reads CASRPPLAYEQYF. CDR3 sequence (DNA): TGTGCCAGCAGACCCCCGCTAGCCTACGAGCAGTACTTC.